The sequence of this TCR beta chain was determined in a study of cytomegalovirus exposure and HLA in healthy donors. Across the study: A data release that came early held roughly 90 million unique TCRs from HLA-typed donors.

Study-wide results and limits: With further analysis later on, most CMV-associated TCR beta chains appeared HLA-restricted. Association of 16,951 TCR beta sequences with HLA alleles was found at 0.05 false discovery rate in a later analysis.

Healthy bone marrow donors made up the donor group. Vbeta (60) and Jbeta (13) primers were used in the PCR. The assay was immunoSEQ multiplex PCR, and TCRdb's table has in-frame clones only and misses some. The sample holds about 150,000 clones, approximately 80% seen once. Concerning this clone itself: Its antigen is currently unknown.

The V segment lost 6 bases and the J segment 6 bases; nucleotides outside the gene matches: 5. From germline, CDR1 is LNHDA and CDR2 SQIVND (reference sequence). The CDR3 length is 13 residues. This chain links TRBV19 with TRBJ2-1; TRBD1 aligns across 7 bases. The sample comprised PBMCs. The sequence derives from a woman aged 18-30 years in good health and CMV-seronegative. The CDR3 protein is CASRLAGGNEQFF. Written as DNA, the CDR3 is TGTGCCAGTAGATTAGCAGGGGGCAATGAGCAGTTCTTC.